One T cell receptor beta chain is described in this entry. This clonotype was seen at least ten times. The antigen it binds to is not known. Per-base quality was not reported, and no clone a single base away is much larger than it. The CDR3 measures 16 amino acids from cysteine to phenylalanine. Only the CDR3 DNA stays, 48 bases, in frame from base 1. V loses 1 base at its end and J loses 5 bases; junction bases beyond the gene matches: 7. The germline V gene encodes CDR1 SGHVS and CDR2 FQNEAQ. The data are from a study of T cells in Graves' hyperthyroidism and ophthalmopathy (dated by TCRdb to the late 2010s). Turning to the overall study: Peripheral blood was collected at initial diagnosis, before any treatment. The study also compared thyroid tissue and blood T-cell repertoires from about 6 Graves' hyperthyroidism patients. Prospective prediction of ophthalmopathy was tested in an independent validation cohort consisting of 18 hyperthyroidism patients and 17 patients who later progressed to ophthalmopathy. To identify TCR V-J signatures that set the groups apart, the researchers used a discovery cohort of 90 to 100 patients, made up of 43 with Graves' ophthalmopathy and approximately 57 with stable Graves' hyperthyroidism. The paper reports TCR Vbeta CDR3 sequencing of roughly 140 peripheral blood samples: approximately 41 ophthalmopathy, fewer than 85 hyperthyroidism and some 17 progressor patients. For training and testing, the 100 or so patients in the discovery cohort were randomly divided in a 7:3 ratio. Once sampling was done, hyperthyroidism patients were given methimazole at a starting dose of 30 mg daily, whereas ophthalmopathy patients were given high-dose intravenous methylprednisolone.

The TCR beta CDR3 regions were amplified from RNA transcripts. A first-round RT-PCR of the TCR CDR3 used the HTBI primer set with the Qiagen OneStep RT-PCR kit. A second multiplex PCR round built the libraries, followed by size selection and purification. Paired-end sequencing of the libraries was performed with 100 bp reads on an Illumina HiSeq2000. The study's processing was this. SOAPnuke was used to process the raw data, with reads discarded if the reads contained adapters or uncalled bases, had a mean Phred below 15, or lacked an exact constant-primer or identifier match. COPE v1.2.5 was used to merge the high-quality paired reads, and each unique nucleotide sequence was defined as a clonotype. MiTCR v1.1 was used to align the clonotypes against IMGT TRBV, TRBD and TRBJ reference segments. The analysis was restricted to V-J combinations with a frequency above 0.0001, which together covered roughly 99% of the repertoires. A TCS score was defined as the ratio between F50 (clonal expansion) and ExV (chaos), using BLOSUM62-based TCRdist between CDR3 peptides within each V-J. Welch's t-statistics and random forest reduced just over 500 V-J features to roughly 13, which were used in a naive Bayes classifier (R e1071). TCRdb reprocessed the public reads (quality trimming at Q25 with fastp, clone calling with MiXCR) and kept in-frame beta chains. Every entry covers one CDR3 protein and lists the most common genes and DNA from its rows. The authors' filters were not applied to this entry. The sample table shows 200,000 to 300,000 distinct CDR3 sequences, and around 25% are seen once. The ten largest clones represent about a third of the sample.

Study-wide findings and limitations: Most expanded thyroid clonotypes (frequency above 0.001) were also detected in blood, a finding suggesting that blood repertoires may reflect thyroid immune responses. Ophthalmopathy was separated from stable hyperthyroidism by a 13 V-J signature model, with 85% to 90% sensitivity and just over 81% specificity obtained in cross-validation and 80%/75% obtained in testing. In validation, the model predicted progression to ophthalmopathy with 55% to 71% sensitivity and 72% to 85% specificity, a median of roughly seven months before onset. No statistical method was used to fix the sample size in advance, and group allocation was not hidden from the investigators.

Moderately to severely active disease, a Clinical Activity Score of at least 3, a NOSPECS grade of at least 4, and a duration under 3 months were present in ophthalmopathy patients. Exclusion was applied to patients with uncontrolled infections, other autoimmune diseases, pregnancy or lactation. Clinical symptoms, serum thyroxine and TRAb, thyroid ultrasound, and orbital computed tomography formed the basis for the diagnoses. PBMCs were separated from under 12 ml of fresh peripheral blood using Ficoll-Paque density gradient centrifugation. Total RNA was extracted with Trizol reagent, and quality was checked on an Agilent 2100 Bioanalyzer.

The sample comprised blood. This chain is built from TRBV7-8 and TRBJ2-7, and 11 junction bases match TRBD2. The receptor's source is a woman aged 40 to 55 with Graves' ophthalmopathy. This receptor has the CDR3 CASSLGPLAGGNEQYF. The sequenced DNA: TGTGCCAGCAGCTTAGGCCCCCTAGCGGGAGGCAACGAGCAGTACTTC.